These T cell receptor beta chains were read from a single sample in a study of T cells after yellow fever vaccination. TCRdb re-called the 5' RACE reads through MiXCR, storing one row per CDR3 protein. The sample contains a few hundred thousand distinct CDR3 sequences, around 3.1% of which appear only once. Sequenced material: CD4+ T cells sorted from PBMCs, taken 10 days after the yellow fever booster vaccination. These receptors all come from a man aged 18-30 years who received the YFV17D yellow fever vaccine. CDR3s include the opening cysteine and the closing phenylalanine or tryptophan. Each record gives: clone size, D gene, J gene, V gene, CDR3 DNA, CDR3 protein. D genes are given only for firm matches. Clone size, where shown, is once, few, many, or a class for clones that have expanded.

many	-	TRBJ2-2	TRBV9	TGTGCCAGCAGCGTAGCTGTGGGAGCCACCGGGGAGCTGTTTTTT	CASSVAVGATGELFF
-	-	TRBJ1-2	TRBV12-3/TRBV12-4	TGTGCCAGCAGTTCCCTTTGGACAAGCTATGGCTACACCTTC	CASSSLWTSYGYTF
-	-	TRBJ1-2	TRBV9	TGTGCCAGCTCTCGTACGGGGGACGCTAACTATGGCTACACCTTC	CASSRTGDANYGYTF
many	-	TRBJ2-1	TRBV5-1	TGCGCCAGTAAACCAGTTCTGGCAGGGTGGAGTGAGCAGTTCTTC	CASKPVLAGWSEQFF
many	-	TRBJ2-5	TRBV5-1	TGTGCCAGCAGCTTAGGGCTACAAGAGACCCAGTACTTC	CASSLGLQETQYF
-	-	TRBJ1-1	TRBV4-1	TGCGCCAGCAGCCACCCAGGGACGCGGAACACTGAAGCTTTCTTT	CASSHPGTRNTEAFF
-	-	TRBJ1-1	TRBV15	TGTGCCACCAGCATAGGGGACCTCGGGACTGAAGCTTTCTTT	CATSIGDLGTEAFF
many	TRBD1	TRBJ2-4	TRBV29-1	TGCAGCGTTGGGACAGGGGTAGCCAAAAACATTCAGTACTTC	CSVGTGVAKNIQYF
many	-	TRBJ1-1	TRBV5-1	TGCGCCAGCAGCTCCCGTGACGGCCAGAACACTGAAGCTTTCTTT	CASSSRDGQNTEAFF
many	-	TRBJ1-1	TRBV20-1	TGCAGTGCTCTCGGCGGGAACACTGAAGCTTTCTTT	CSALGGNTEAFF
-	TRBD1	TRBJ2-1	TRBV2	TGTGCCAGAGAGACAGGGTCGAATGAGCAGTTCTTC	CARETGSNEQFF
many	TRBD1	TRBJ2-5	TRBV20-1	TGCAGTGCTAGAAGACAGGGGCAAGAGACCCAGTACTTC	CSARRQGQETQYF
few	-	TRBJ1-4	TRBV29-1	TGCAGCGTGCCTGGGGAGTATGAAAAACTGTTTTTT	CSVPGEYEKLFF
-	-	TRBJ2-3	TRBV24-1	TGTGCCACCAGTGATTTTAAGAGCACAGATACGCAGTATTTT	CATSDFKSTDTQYF
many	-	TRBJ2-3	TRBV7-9	TGTGCCAGCAGCTTCCCAGGGGGGAACACAGATACGCAGTATTTT	CASSFPGGNTDTQYF
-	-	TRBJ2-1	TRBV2	TGTGCCAGCAGTGAAACGCCTTCACGAGGGTTCTTC	CASSETPSRGFF
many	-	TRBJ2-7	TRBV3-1	TGTGCCAGCAGCCAAGGGGACGAGCAGTACTTC	CASSQGDEQYF
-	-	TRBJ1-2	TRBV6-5	TGTGCCAGCAGTGCCCGGAGCTATGGCTACACCTTC	CASSARSYGYTF
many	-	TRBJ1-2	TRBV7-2	TGTGCCAGCAGCTTAGTCCCAGGATTTCTCTATGGCTACACCTTC	CASSLVPGFLYGYTF
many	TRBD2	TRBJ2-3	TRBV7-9	TGTGCCAGCAGCCCCAAGGGTAGCGGGGGCGCCGGGGGAGATACGCAGTATTTT	CASSPKGSGGAGGDTQYF
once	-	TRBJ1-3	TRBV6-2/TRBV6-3	TGTGCCAGCAGAGCCGGGCCCAACTACCAACCTCGAGGAAACACCATATATTTT	CASRAGPNYQPRGNTIYF
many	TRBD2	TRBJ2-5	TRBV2	TGTGCCAGCACCGGACTAGCTCGGGGAGAGACCCAGTACTTC	CASTGLARGETQYF
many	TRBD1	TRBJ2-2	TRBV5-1	TGCGCCAGCAGAGGGGGACAGACCGGGGAGCTGTTTTTT	CASRGGQTGELFF
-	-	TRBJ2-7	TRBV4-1	TGCGCCAGCAGCCCCGGACTTAGGAGCTCCTACGAGCAGTACTTC	CASSPGLRSSYEQYF
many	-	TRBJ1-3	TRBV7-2	TGTGCCAGCAGCTTTGGAACGGCTGGAAACACCATATATTTT	CASSFGTAGNTIYF
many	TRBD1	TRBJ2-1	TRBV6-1	TGTGCCAGCAGGAATCAGGGGGCAGGGAAGGATGAGCAGTTCTTC	CASRNQGAGKDEQFF
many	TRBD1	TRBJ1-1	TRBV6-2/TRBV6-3	TGTGCCAGCAACATACCTCCGGGACAGGGGACGGCTTTCTTT	CASNIPPGQGTAFF
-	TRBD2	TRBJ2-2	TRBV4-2	TGTGCCAGCAGCCATGGACTAGCGGGGGGAGGCACCGGGGAGCTGTTTTTT	CASSHGLAGGGTGELFF